These 29 T cell receptor beta chains originate from one sample sequenced in a study of T-cell memory formation after mild COVID-19. TCRdb reanalysed the 5' RACE reads using MiXCR and keeps one entry per CDR3 protein. The table records 150,000 to 200,000 distinct CDR3 sequences, around a third of them present only once. Sequencing was carried out using PBMCs or a T cell subset sorted from them (not recorded which). Receptors were obtained from an adult woman who had mild COVID-19 (a few samples of this study predate the infection). Cell type and time point are not known.

This clonotype was detected ten times or more. The rearrangement uses TRBV20-1 and TRBJ2-3; the match to TRBD2 covers 11 bases. Germline CDR1 DFQATT, CDR2 SNEGSKA (reference sequence). Unmatched junction bases numbered 4, after V lost 7 bases and J lost 1 base. The length of the CDR3 is 14 residues. The CDR3 is CSGLAGGRTDTQYF. The CDR3 nucleotides read TGCAGTGGCTTAGCGGGGGGGCGCACAGATACGCAGTATTTT.

This chain joins TRBV5-1 and TRBJ1-1; D might be TRBD1 (5 bases). Trimming stripped 3 bases from V and 1 base from J, with 10 bases between. The germline CDR1 and CDR2 sequences are SGHRS and YFSETQ. The CDR3 covers 14 residues. The CDR3 DNA is TGCGCCAGCAGCTACGACGGGGGGAACACTGAAGCTTTCTTT. It translates to CASSYDGGNTEAFF. The complete variable domain, with remaining parts taken from reference TRBV5-1 and TRBJ1-1, reads KAGVTQTPRYLIKTRGQQVTLSCSPISGHRSVSWYQQTPGQGLQFLFEYFSETQRNKGNFPGRFSGRQFSNSRSEMNVSTLELGDSALYLCASSYDGGNTEAFFGQGTRLTVV.

This clonotype has ten or more counts. J is TRBJ2-1 and V is TRBV20-1, with TRBD1 identical over 9 bases. The CDR3 is 13 amino acids. Germline V gene data show CDR1 as DFQATT and CDR2 as SNEGSKA (reference sequence). The ends lost 8 bases at V and 4 bases at J; junction bases unmatched: 6. The CDR3 DNA is TGCAGTCAACAGGGGGCCTCGTACAATGAGCAGTTCTTC. Protein product: CSQQGASYNEQFF.

The genes are TRBV12-3 or TRBV12-4 and TRBJ1-2, with D unresolved. Trimming cost V 3 bases and J 4 bases, with 9 bases left between them. This CDR3 contains 13 residues. CDR3 residues: CASSFEGTYGYTF. CDR3 nucleotide sequence: TGTGCCAGCAGTTTTGAAGGAACCTATGGCTACACCTTC.

The chain carries TRBV11-3 and TRBJ2-3; TRBD2 aligns across 13 bases. After removal of 5 bases from V and 2 bases from J, the junction contained 4 bases not matched to a gene. The CDR3 contains 16 residues. The germline V gene has CDR1 SGHNT and CDR2 YENEEA. The CDR3 nucleotides read TGTGCCAGCAGCAGCGGACTAGCGGGAGTCACAGATACGCAGTATTTT. Translating it yields CASSSGLAGVTDTQYF.

The sample holds a few counts of this clonotype. V is TRBV5-1 and J is TRBJ1-1, with D possibly TRBD1 on 6 matching bases. Germline values: CDR1 SGHRS, CDR2 YFSETQ. Trimming removed 3 bases from V and 0 bases from J, with 12 bases in between. The CDR3 extends over 15 amino acids. The CDR3 spells CASSSGQRVNTEAFF. The CDR3 nucleotides are TGCGCCAGCAGCTCAGGACAGCGTGTGAACACTGAAGCTTTCTTT. Full variable domain (missing parts from reference TRBV5-1 and TRBJ1-1): KAGVTQTPRYLIKTRGQQVTLSCSPISGHRSVSWYQQTPGQGLQFLFEYFSETQRNKGNFPGRFSGRQFSNSRSEMNVSTLELGDSALYLCASSSGQRVNTEAFFGQGTRLTVV.

The sample holds a few counts of this clonotype. The chain combines TRBV7-8 with TRBJ2-1; 9 positions agree with TRBD2. Germline V gene data show CDR1 as SGHVS and CDR2 as FQNEAQ. The CDR3 runs 13 residues. The V and J ends lost 5 bases and 6 bases, in that order; junction bases with no gene match: 2. The CDR3 DNA follows: TGTGCCAGCAGCCCGACTAGCGGCAATGAGCAGTTCTTC. Translation gives CASSPTSGNEQFF.

This chain joins TRBV5-1 and TRBJ2-7, with no clear D. The length of the CDR3 is 9 residues. Trimming pared 7 bases from V and 5 bases from J, leaving 4 bases between. Looked up from germline, CDR1 is SGHRS and CDR2 is YFSETQ. DNA for the CDR3: TGCGCCAGCCCCCACGAGCAGTACTTC. Amino acid sequence: CASPHEQYF.

V gene TRBV9 combines with J gene TRBJ2-3, with D perhaps matching TRBD2 (5 bases). Germline values: CDR1 SGDLS, CDR2 YYNGEE. This CDR3 has 17 amino acids. Trimming took off 3 bases at V and 2 bases at J, with 19 bases between the two ends. The chain's CDR3 is CASSAGPGGPTTDTQYF. CDR3 sequence (DNA): TGTGCCAGCAGCGCAGGTCCTGGCGGGCCTACCACAGATACGCAGTATTTT.

The chain has TRBV7-6 and TRBJ2-5; D not resolved. This CDR3 has 12 residues. The germline V and J ends were trimmed by 2 bases and 3 bases, with 4 bases remaining between them. CDR1 and CDR2 from the germline V gene are SGHVS and FNYEAQ. This CDR3 is CASSLSEETQYF. In DNA form, the CDR3 reads TGTGCCAGCAGCTTATCAGAAGAGACCCAGTACTTC.

CDR3 region: CASSNQGAQQPQHF. CDR3 coding DNA: TGTGCCAGCAGCAACCAGGGTGCACAACAGCCCCAGCATTTT. This rearrangement joins TRBV7-9 to TRBJ1-5; D possibly corresponds to TRBD1 (5 bases). Trimming pared 5 bases from V and 7 bases from J, leaving 15 bases between. From germline, CDR1 is SEHNR and CDR2 FQNEAQ (reference sequence). The CDR3 is 14 amino acids.

This chain joins TRBV20-1 and TRBJ2-1, with a weak D call TRBD2 (6 bases). The CDR3 is 16 residues long. Deletions cut 0 bases from V and 9 bases from J, with 21 bases between. Germline V gives CDR1 DFQATT, CDR2 SNEGSKA (reference sequence). CDR3 protein: CSARDLKEGTPGEQFF. DNA of the CDR3: TGCAGTGCTAGAGATCTAAAGGAGGGCACACCCGGTGAGCAGTTCTTC.

V gene TRBV7-2 combines with J gene TRBJ1-6; no reliable D call. Per the germline V gene, CDR1 is SGHTA and CDR2 is FQGNSA. The CDR3 has 15 amino acids. The germline V and J ends were trimmed by 3 bases and 6 bases, with 12 bases remaining between them. In nucleotides, the CDR3 is TGTGCCAGCAGCTTTTCAGGACTGGCTAATTCACCCCTCCACTTT. Its protein product is CASSFSGLANSPLHF.

This sequence joins TRBV12-3 or TRBV12-4 and TRBJ2-1; 7 nucleotides line up with TRBD2. With 6 bases clipped from V and 4 bases from J, the junction kept 12 bases outside the gene matches. The CDR3 covers 16 residues. The CDR3 nucleotides are TGTGCCAGCAGCCTTGCCTCGACTAGCACGTACAATGAGCAGTTCTTC. The encoded protein is CASSLASTSTYNEQFF.

This clonotype was recorded a few times. The chain links TRBV15 to TRBJ1-1; D call uncertain. V was shortened by 2 bases and J by 6 bases, with 7 bases between the two germline ends. Germline loops: CDR1 LNHNV, CDR2 YYDKDF (reference sequence). The CDR3 is 12 residues long. In nucleotides, the CDR3 is TGTGCCACCAGCAGACCAGGTCCTGAAGCTTTCTTT. This encodes CATSRPGPEAFF. The full variable domain, with the rest looked up from reference TRBV15 and TRBJ1-1, is DAMVIQNPRYQVTQFGKPVTLSCSQTLNHNVMYWYQQKSSQAPKLLFHYYDKDFNNEADTPDNFQSRRPNTSFCFLDIRSPGLGDTAMYLCATSRPGPEAFFGQGTRLTVV.

In its sample, this clonotype was seen a few times. This chain connects TRBV7-3 to TRBJ1-1; 7 bases align to TRBD1. In germline, CDR1 is SGHTA, CDR2 FQGTGA. The CDR3 contains 13 residues. V shed 4 bases and J 3 bases; nucleotides not matched to a gene: 2. The CDR3 nucleotides are TGTGCCAGCAGCTCAGGGGGGGACACTGAAGCTTTCTTT. As protein: CASSSGGDTEAFF.

The CDR3 is CASSLVGGGRETLETEAFF. Here the CDR3 DNA reads TGTGCCAGCAGCTTAGTGGGGGGGGGCAGGGAAACCCTAGAAACTGAAGCTTTCTTT. The chain couples TRBV7-2 to TRBJ1-1; TRBD1 is a possible D gene (6 bases). Germline V gives CDR1 SGHTA, CDR2 FQGNSA. Trimming left V 1 base short and J 5 bases short, with 26 bases between. The CDR3 consists of 19 residues.

This clonotype was counted a few times. The rearrangement joins TRBV5-1 to TRBJ2-3, with 8 nucleotides matching TRBD1. The CDR3 loop spans 18 amino acids. V trimming: 4 bases; J trimming: 4 bases; junction bases outside the gene matches: 17. Per the germline V gene, CDR1 is SGHRS and CDR2 is YFSETQ. The CDR3 region has the DNA TGCGCCAGCAGCGGACAGGGCGCGACGGGCCACCATCCAGATACGCAGTATTTT. Encoded protein: CASSGQGATGHHPDTQYF.

The chain joins TRBV5-1 to TRBJ2-5, with D maybe TRBD1 (6 bases). From germline, CDR1 is SGHRS and CDR2 YFSETQ. The CDR3 is 13 residues long. V lost 0 bases, J lost 6 bases, and 9 bases lay in between. CDR3 nucleotides: TGCGCCAGCAGCTTGGTAGGGGGACAGACCCAGTACTTC. As protein: CASSLVGGQTQYF.

The chain uses TRBV6-2 or TRBV6-3 and TRBJ2-1, with D unclear. V lost 0 bases, J lost 3 bases, and 9 bases lay in between. The CDR3 sequence is 15 residues long. Germline CDR1 is MNHEY and CDR2 is SVGEGT. CDR3 bases: TGTGCCAGCAGTTACTCCAGACTCCACTACAATGAGCAGTTCTTC. This sequence encodes CASSYSRLHYNEQFF.

J is TRBJ1-2 and V is TRBV18; D unclear. CDR3 length: 15 amino acids. Trimming cost V 2 bases and J 3 bases, with 13 bases left between them. Germline CDR1 reads KGHSH; CDR2 reads LQKENI. The CDR3 DNA is TGTGCCAGCTCACCAACCGTCCTGGACGACTATGGCTACACCTTC. It translates to CASSPTVLDDYGYTF.

This clonotype was found a few times. V is TRBV20-1 and J is TRBJ2-7; tentatively, D is TRBD1 or TRBD2 (6 bases each). The ends were cut back, 8 bases at V and 6 bases at J, with 23 bases in the middle. The length of the CDR3 is 14 residues. Germline values: CDR1 DFQATT, CDR2 SNEGSKA (reference sequence). CDR3 sequence (DNA): TGCAGTTTTCTTAGCGGTGGGGGCTGGGGCGAGCAGTACTTC. It encodes CSFLSGGGWGEQYF.

This clonotype turned up a few times. V is TRBV6-1 and J is TRBJ2-1; the D gene is possibly TRBD2 (7 bases). The CDR3 has 19 amino acids. V lost 5 bases, J lost 3 bases, and 26 bases lay in between. Germline CDR1 reads MNHNS; CDR2 reads SASEGT. CDR3 sequence: CASSRSQGNPTSFYNEQFF. The DNA of the CDR3 is TGTGCCAGCAGTAGATCCCAGGGGAATCCGACTAGCTTCTACAATGAGCAGTTCTTC.

This sequence joins TRBV12-3 or TRBV12-4 and TRBJ2-6; no definite D call. V lost 6 bases and J 3 bases, leaving 18 bases between the germline ends. The CDR3 covers 17 residues. The CDR3 reads CASSPHPVEVGANVLTF. The CDR3 DNA reads TGTGCCAGCAGCCCTCACCCGGTTGAGGTTGGGGCCAACGTCCTGACTTTC.

J is TRBJ2-1 and V is TRBV4-2, with 9 bases matching TRBD2. There are 16 residues in the CDR3. Trimming at V came to 0 bases and at J to 4 bases, leaving 4 bases not matched to a gene. Germline CDR1 and CDR2: LGHNA and YNFKEQ. CDR3 sequence: CASSQDKREVYNEQFF. DNA of the CDR3: TGTGCCAGCAGCCAAGATAAGCGGGAGGTTTACAATGAGCAGTTCTTC.

V is TRBV7-2 and J is TRBJ2-7, with D possibly called TRBD1 or TRBD2 (5 bases each). This CDR3 has 14 amino acids. The germline V gene encodes CDR1 SGHTA and CDR2 FQGNSA. V lost 4 bases to trimming and J lost 3 bases, with 13 bases between them. The CDR3 region has the DNA TGTGCCAGCAGCTCCGGGACGGTCTACTACGAGCAGTACTTC. Its protein is CASSSGTVYYEQYF.

The V and J genes are TRBV29-1 and TRBJ2-7; 8 nucleotides match TRBD1. The junction had 4 bases not matched to a gene; V was cut back by 5 bases and J by 1 base. CDR3 length: 13 amino acids. Germline loops: CDR1 SQVTM, CDR2 ANQGSEA. CDR3 amino acids: CSVTRQGSYEQYF. The CDR3 DNA follows: TGCAGCGTTACTCGACAGGGGTCCTACGAGCAGTACTTC.

Only a few counts were recorded for this clonotype. The chain combines TRBV29-1 with TRBJ2-7, with D possibly TRBD2 on 6 matching bases. CDR3 length: 13 amino acids. V was trimmed by 6 bases and J by 0 bases, leaving 12 bases between them. From germline, CDR1 is SQVTM and CDR2 ANQGSEA. The CDR3 nucleotides are TGCAGCGTAAGGGACTTGAACTCCTACGAGCAGTACTTC. As protein: CSVRDLNSYEQYF.

This clonotype was picked up a small number of times. The rearrangement uses TRBV7-2 and TRBJ2-5, with D hard to call. CDR3 length equals 14 residues. Looked up from germline, CDR1 is SGHTA and CDR2 is FQGNSA. V was shortened by 2 bases and J by 2 bases, with 9 bases between the two germline ends. The CDR3 spells CASSLLGSQETQYF. CDR3 DNA: TGTGCCAGCAGCTTACTGGGATCTCAAGAGACCCAGTACTTC.